The sequence of this T cell receptor (beta chain) was determined in a study of blood T cell repertoires in COVID-19. Sequenced by immunoSEQ multiplex PCR; TCRdb stores in-frame clones only, minus some. The table has a few hundred thousand clones, approximately 90% seen once. This clone appeared a few times. V gave up 4 bases and J gave up 3 bases; unmatched junction bases: 0. CDR1 and CDR2 (germline): SNHLY, FYNNEI. CDR3 length equals 12 residues. Participants spanned ages 18 to 89 years and resided in about two dozen US areas. Participants' own reports of clinical history determined their cohort assignment. Recovered Cohort 3 donors showed two negative PCRs, clearance, or symptom resolution.

The receptor was isolated from a man younger than 40 who had recovered from COVID-19. The V gene is TRBV2, the J gene TRBJ2-7, with 7 positions matching TRBD2. Sequencing was carried out using PBMCs or T cells enriched from blood (not recorded which). CDR3 in DNA: TGTGCCAGCAGTGGGACTAGCTACGAGCAGTACTTC. Encoded protein: CASSGTSYEQYF.